Presented here are 9 T cell receptor beta chains from one specimen sequenced in a study of blood T cells in healthy people across ages. Primed by a sample-barcoded 5' primer and a J-beta primer mix, a second PCR proceeded for 7 to 11 cycles. TCRdb called the 5' RACE reads again in MiXCR, with one record for every CDR3 protein. Altogether around 710,000 distinct CDR3 sequences are present, roughly 41% being singletons, with the ten largest covering 20% to 25%. The sequencing sample was made of blood. These receptor sequences come from a woman aged 55-75 years in good health.

This clonotype was observed a handful of times. The rearrangement uses TRBV29-1 and TRBJ2-1, with D unresolved. The CDR3 runs 13 residues. Deletions cut 5 bases from V and 7 bases from J, with 15 bases between. The germline V gene encodes CDR1 SQVTM and CDR2 ANQGSEA. The CDR3 region has the DNA TGCAGCGTTCCAAAGAGCCTTTCAAATGAGCAGTTCTTC. Translating it yields CSVPKSLSNEQFF.

As DNA, the CDR3 is TGCGCCAGCAGCTTGGGAGCGGGAGAGGTCACAGATACGCAGTATTTT. Translated: CASSLGAGEVTDTQYF. V is TRBV5-1 and J is TRBJ2-3; 8 bases align to TRBD2. Germline values: CDR1 SGHRS, CDR2 YFSETQ. V lost 0 bases and J lost 2; bases outside the gene matches: 5. The CDR3 has 16 residues. Combining the CDR3 with reference TRBV5-1 and TRBJ2-3 gives the whole variable domain KAGVTQTPRYLIKTRGQQVTLSCSPISGHRSVSWYQQTPGQGLQFLFEYFSETQRNKGNFPGRFSGRQFSNSRSEMNVSTLELGDSALYLCASSLGAGEVTDTQYFGPGTRLTVL.

Only a few counts were recorded for this clonotype. The chain combines TRBV6-2 or TRBV6-3 with TRBJ2-7; 10 bases match TRBD2. V lost 2 bases to trimming and J lost 0 bases; unmatched junction nucleotides: 10. The CDR3 length is 18 residues. Germline V gene lookup returns CDR1 MNHEY and CDR2 SVGEGT. CDR3 sequence (DNA): TGTGCCAGCAGTTACCCGTCCGTTGGGACTAGCGTCTCCTACGAGCAGTACTTC. Amino acids: CASSYPSVGTSVSYEQYF.

At least ten counts were recorded for this clonotype. The chain has TRBV7-2 and TRBJ2-1, with a possible D match to TRBD2 (7 bases). CDR1 is SGHTA, CDR2 FQGNSA, per germline. V was cut by 3 bases and J by 1 base, with 13 bases left in between. CDR3 size: 16 residues. In DNA form, the CDR3 reads TGTGCCAGCAGCTTGGGGGGGGGCCTTTCCTACAATGAGCAGTTCTTC. Amino acid sequence: CASSLGGGLSYNEQFF.

V gene TRBV27 combines with J gene TRBJ2-7, with 7 positions matching TRBD2. The CDR3 contains 15 residues. Looked up from germline, CDR1 is MNHEY and CDR2 is SMNVEV (reference sequence). Trimming removed 3 bases from V and 3 bases from J; junction bases left unmatched: 8. CDR3: CASSFSSGAYYEQYF. Here the CDR3 DNA reads TGTGCCAGCAGTTTCAGCAGCGGGGCATACTACGAGCAGTACTTC.

The gene calls are TRBV6-2 or TRBV6-3 and TRBJ2-4; D gene unclear. The DNA end is a closer match to TRBJ2-5, so the J assignment may be wrong. Germline V lookup: CDR1 MNHEY, CDR2 SVGEGT. CDR3 length: 14 residues. The CDR3 region has the DNA TGTGCCAGCAGTTACTCGCGGAATCAAGAGACCCAGTACTTC. It translates to CASSYSRNQETQYF.

This chain links TRBV24-1 with TRBJ2-7, with D uncertain. The CDR3 length is 14 residues. Trimming stripped 2 bases from V and 3 bases from J, with 10 bases between. Germline loops: CDR1 KGHDR, CDR2 SFDVKD. CDR3 sequence: CATSDSNSRYEQYF. CDR3 nucleotide sequence: TGTGCCACCAGTGATTCTAACAGCCGCTACGAGCAGTACTTC.

The chain carries TRBV12-3 or TRBV12-4 and TRBJ2-3; D call uncertain. This CDR3 contains 12 residues. Trimming removed 6 bases from V and 6 bases from J, with 10 bases in between. CDR3 bases: TGTGCCAGCAGCACTACGAGGGATACGCAGTATTTT. The encoded protein is CASSTTRDTQYF.

This clonotype has more than one count but fewer than ten. V and J are TRBV6-2 or TRBV6-3 and TRBJ2-6; D might be TRBD1 (6 bases). The CDR3 extends over 17 amino acids. The germline V gene has CDR1 MNHEY and CDR2 SVGEGT. The V end was cut by 7 bases, the J end by 0 bases, with 16 bases between. The CDR3 loop is CASTRGTQSSGANVLTF. The CDR3 bases are TGTGCCAGCACCCGAGGGACACAGAGCTCTGGGGCCAACGTCCTGACTTTC.